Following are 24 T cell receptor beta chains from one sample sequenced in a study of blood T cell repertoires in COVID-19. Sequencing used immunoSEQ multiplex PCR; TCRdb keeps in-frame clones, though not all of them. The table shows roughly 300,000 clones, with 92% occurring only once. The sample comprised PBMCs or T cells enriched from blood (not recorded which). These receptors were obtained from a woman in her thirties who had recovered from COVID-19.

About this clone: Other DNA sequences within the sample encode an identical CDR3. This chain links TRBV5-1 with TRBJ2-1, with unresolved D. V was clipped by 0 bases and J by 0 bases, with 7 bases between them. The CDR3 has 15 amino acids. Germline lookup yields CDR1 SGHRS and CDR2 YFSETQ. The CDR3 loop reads CASSLGASSYNEQFF. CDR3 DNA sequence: TGCGCCAGCAGCTTGGGGGCGAGCTCCTACAATGAGCAGTTCTTC.

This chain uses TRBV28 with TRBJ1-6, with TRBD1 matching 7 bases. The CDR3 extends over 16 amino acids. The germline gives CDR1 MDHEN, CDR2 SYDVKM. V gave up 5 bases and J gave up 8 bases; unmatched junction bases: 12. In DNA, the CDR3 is TGTGCCAGCAGTCCCCCCCCGGGACAGTCTTATTCACCCCTCCACTTT. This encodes CASSPPPGQSYSPLHF.

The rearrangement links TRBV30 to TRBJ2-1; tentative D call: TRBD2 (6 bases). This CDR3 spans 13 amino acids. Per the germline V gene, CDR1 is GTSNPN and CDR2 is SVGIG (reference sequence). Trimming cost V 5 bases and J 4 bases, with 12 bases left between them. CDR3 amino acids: CAWEEGLYNEQFF. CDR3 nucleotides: TGTGCCTGGGAGGAGGGGCTTTACAATGAGCAGTTCTTC.

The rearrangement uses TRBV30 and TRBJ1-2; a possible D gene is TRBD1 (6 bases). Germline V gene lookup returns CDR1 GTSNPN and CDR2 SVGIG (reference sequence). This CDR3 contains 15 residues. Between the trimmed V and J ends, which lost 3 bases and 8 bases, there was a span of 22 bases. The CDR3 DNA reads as TGTGCCTGGAGCGCCTGGGGCCGAGGGGGGGAGGGCTACACCTTC. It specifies CAWSAWGRGGEGYTF.

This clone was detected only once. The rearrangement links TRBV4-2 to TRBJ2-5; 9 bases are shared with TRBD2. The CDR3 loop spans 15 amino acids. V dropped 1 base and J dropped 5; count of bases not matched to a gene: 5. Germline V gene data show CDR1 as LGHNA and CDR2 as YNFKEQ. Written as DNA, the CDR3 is TGTGCCAGCAGCCAAGTTGCGGGGGGGGCGGAGACCCAGTACTTC. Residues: CASSQVAGGAETQYF.

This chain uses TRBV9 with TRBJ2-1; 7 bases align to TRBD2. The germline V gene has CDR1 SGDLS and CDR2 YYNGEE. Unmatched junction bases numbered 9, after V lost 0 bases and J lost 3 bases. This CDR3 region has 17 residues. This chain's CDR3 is CASSVGGGTPDYNEQFF. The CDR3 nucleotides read TGTGCCAGCAGCGTAGGGGGGGGAACCCCCGACTACAATGAGCAGTTCTTC. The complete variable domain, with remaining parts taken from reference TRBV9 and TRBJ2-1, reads DSGVTQTPKHLITATGQRVTLRCSPRSGDLSVYWYQQSLDQGLQFLIQYYNGEERAKGNILERFSAQQFPDLHSELNLSSLELGDSALYFCASSVGGGTPDYNEQFFGPGTRLTVL.

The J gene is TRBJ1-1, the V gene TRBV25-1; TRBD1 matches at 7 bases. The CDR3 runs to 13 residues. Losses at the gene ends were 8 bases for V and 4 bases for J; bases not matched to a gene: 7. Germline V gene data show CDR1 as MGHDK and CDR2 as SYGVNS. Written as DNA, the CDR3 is TGTGCCAGCGAACGACAGGGTGGCACTGAAGCTTTCTTT. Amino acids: CASERQGGTEAFF.

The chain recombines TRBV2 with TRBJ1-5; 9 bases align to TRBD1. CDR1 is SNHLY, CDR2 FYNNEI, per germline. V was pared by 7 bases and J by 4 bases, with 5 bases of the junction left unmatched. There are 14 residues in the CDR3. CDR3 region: CASTVGQGNQPQHF. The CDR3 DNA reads TGTGCCAGCACGGTGGGACAGGGTAATCAGCCCCAGCATTTT.

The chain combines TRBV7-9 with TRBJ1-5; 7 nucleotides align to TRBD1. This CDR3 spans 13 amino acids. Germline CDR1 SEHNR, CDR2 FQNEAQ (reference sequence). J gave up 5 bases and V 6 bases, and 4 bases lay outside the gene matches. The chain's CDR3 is CASSEGADQPQHF. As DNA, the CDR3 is TGTGCCAGCAGTGAGGGGGCCGATCAGCCCCAGCATTTT.

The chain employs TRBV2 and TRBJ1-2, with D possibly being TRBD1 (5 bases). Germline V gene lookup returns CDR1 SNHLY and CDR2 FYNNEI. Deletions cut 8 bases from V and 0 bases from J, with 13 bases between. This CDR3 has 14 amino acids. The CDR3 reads CASGGSPANYGYTF. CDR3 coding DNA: TGTGCCAGCGGGGGGTCACCAGCTAACTATGGCTACACCTTC.

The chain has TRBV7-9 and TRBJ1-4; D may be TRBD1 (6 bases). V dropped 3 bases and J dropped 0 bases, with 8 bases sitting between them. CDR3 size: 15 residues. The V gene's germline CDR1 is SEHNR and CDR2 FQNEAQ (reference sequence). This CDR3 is CASSLTGTTNEKLFF. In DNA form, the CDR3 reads TGTGCCAGCAGCTTGACAGGAACAACTAATGAAAAACTGTTTTTT. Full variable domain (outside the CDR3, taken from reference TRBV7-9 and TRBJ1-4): DTGVSQNPRHKITKRGQNVTFRCDPISEHNRLYWYRQTLGQGPEFLTYFQNEAQLEKSRLLSDRFSAERPKGSFSTLEIQRTEQGDSAMYLCASSLTGTTNEKLFFGSGTQLSVL.

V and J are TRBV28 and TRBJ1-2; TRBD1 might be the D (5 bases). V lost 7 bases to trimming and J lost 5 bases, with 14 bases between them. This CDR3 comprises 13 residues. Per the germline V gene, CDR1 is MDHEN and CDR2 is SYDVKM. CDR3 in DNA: TGTGCCAGCACCCCGGGGGGAGAGTATGGCTACACCTTC. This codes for CASTPGGEYGYTF.

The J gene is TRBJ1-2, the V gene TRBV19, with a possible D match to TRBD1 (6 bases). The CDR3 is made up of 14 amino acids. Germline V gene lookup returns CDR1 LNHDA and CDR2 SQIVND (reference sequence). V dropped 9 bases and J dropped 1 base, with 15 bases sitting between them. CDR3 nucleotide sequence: TGTGCCAGCACCTACAGGGCGGGTAACTATGGCTACACCTTC. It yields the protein CASTYRAGNYGYTF.

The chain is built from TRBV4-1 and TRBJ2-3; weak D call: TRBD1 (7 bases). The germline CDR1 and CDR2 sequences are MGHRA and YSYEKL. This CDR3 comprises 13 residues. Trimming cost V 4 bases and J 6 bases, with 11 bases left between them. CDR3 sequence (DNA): TGCGCCAGCAGCCTTCCAGGGGGGGATACGCAGTATTTT. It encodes CASSLPGGDTQYF.

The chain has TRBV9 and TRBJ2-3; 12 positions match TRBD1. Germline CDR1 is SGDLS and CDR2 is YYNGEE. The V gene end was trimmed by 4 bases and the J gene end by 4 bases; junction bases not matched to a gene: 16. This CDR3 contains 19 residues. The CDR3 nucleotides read TGTGCCAGCAGCTCCACGCCGGGACAGGGGGCAGGGGGGCCAGATACGCAGTATTTT. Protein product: CASSSTPGQGAGGPDTQYF. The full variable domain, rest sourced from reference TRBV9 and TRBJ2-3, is DSGVTQTPKHLITATGQRVTLRCSPRSGDLSVYWYQQSLDQGLQFLIQYYNGEERAKGNILERFSAQQFPDLHSELNLSSLELGDSALYFCASSSTPGQGAGGPDTQYFGPGTRLTVL.

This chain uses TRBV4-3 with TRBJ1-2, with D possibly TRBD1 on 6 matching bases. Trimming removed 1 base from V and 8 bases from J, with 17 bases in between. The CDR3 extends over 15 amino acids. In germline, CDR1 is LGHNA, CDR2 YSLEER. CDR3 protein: CASSQGAGVSWGYTF. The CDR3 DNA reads TGCGCCAGCAGCCAAGGCGCAGGGGTCTCTTGGGGCTACACCTTC.

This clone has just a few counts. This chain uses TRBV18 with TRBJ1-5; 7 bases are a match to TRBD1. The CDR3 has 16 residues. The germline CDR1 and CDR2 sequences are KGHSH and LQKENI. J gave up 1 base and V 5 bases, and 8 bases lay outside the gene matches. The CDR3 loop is CASSAAGTESNQPQHF. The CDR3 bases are TGTGCCAGCTCAGCTGCCGGGACAGAGAGCAATCAGCCCCAGCATTTT.

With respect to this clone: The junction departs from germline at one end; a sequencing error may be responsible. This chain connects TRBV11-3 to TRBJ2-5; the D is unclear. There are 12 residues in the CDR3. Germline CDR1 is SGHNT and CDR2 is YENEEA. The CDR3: CASSLDQETQYF. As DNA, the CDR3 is TGTGCCAGCAGCTTAGACCAGGAGACCCAGTACTTC.

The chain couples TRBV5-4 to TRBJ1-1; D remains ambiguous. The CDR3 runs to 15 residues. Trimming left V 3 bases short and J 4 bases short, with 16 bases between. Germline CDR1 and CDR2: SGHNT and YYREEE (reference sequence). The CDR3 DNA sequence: TGTGCCAGCAGCTACTCTCGGGGATCGGGCACTGAAGCTTTCTTT. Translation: CASSYSRGSGTEAFF.

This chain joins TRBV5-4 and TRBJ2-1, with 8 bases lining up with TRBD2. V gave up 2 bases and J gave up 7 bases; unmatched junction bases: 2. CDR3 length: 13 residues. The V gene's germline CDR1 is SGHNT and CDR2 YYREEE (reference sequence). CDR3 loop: CASSFGGGNEQFF. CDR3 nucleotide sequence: TGTGCCAGCAGCTTCGGGGGGGGGAATGAGCAGTTCTTC.

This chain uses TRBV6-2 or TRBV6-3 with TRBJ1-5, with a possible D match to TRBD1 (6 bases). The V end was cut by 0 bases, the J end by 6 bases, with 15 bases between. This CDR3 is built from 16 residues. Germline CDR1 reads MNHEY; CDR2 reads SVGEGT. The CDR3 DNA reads TGTGCCAGCAGTTACTCGGGGGGGGCGCCGATTCAGCCCCAGCATTTT. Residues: CASSYSGGAPIQPQHF.

The CDR3: CASSSGGGQGYEKLFF. In DNA form, the CDR3 reads TGTGCCAGCAGCTCTGGTGGGGGACAGGGGTATGAAAAACTGTTTTTT. J is TRBJ1-4 and V is TRBV28; TRBD1 agrees at 10 bases. The CDR3 is made up of 16 amino acids. The germline gives CDR1 MDHEN, CDR2 SYDVKM. V lost 6 bases and J lost 6; bases outside the gene matches: 10.

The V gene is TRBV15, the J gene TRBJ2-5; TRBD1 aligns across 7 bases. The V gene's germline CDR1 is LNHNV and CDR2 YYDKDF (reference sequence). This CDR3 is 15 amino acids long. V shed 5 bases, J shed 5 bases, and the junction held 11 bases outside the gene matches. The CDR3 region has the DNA TGTGCCACCAGCGCACGGACAGGCCCCCTGGAGACCCAGTACTTC. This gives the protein CATSARTGPLETQYF.

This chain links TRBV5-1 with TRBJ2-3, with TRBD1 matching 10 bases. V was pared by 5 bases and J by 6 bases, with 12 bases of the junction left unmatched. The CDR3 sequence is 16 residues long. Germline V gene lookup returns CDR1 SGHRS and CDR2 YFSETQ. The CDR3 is CASSYQTGGRGDTQYF. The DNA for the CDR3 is TGCGCCAGCAGTTACCAGACAGGGGGCAGGGGTGATACGCAGTATTTT.